The clone carrying this T cell receptor beta chain was seen more than once but under ten times. These data come from a study of shared clonotypes between healthy human individuals. Clones were sequenced by immunoSEQ multiplex PCR, and TCRdb holds only the in-frame ones, with some missing. The sample includes about 480,000 clones, roughly 79% of them seen just once. V lost 4 bases, J lost 7 bases, and 3 bases stayed unmatched. The CDR3 runs to 14 residues. Germline CDR1 reads KGHSH; CDR2 reads LQKENI. This receptor was obtained from a woman in her 40s in good health. Some clones in this sample may be carry-over from other donors' samples. The chain uses TRBV18 and TRBJ1-4; 10 nucleotides match TRBD1. The sequencing sample was made of PBMCs. CDR3 DNA sequence: TGTGCCAGCTCACTGGACAGGGGGGGTGAAAAACTGTTTTTT. Protein sequence: CASSLDRGGEKLFF.